Each of the 30 T cell receptor beta chains below was sequenced from the same sample in a study of shared clonotypes between healthy human individuals. Generated by immunoSEQ multiplex PCR, the TCRdb table keeps only in-frame clones and is missing some. The repertoire holds about 710,000 clones, with 72% as singletons. The sequencing input was memory CD4+ T cells sorted from blood. The subset was: CD45RA-negative fraction. Source of these receptors: a woman in her twenties or thirties in good health.

The chain has TRBV19 and TRBJ2-7, with TRBD1 matching over 11 bases. Trimming at V came to 4 bases and at J to 12 bases, leaving 5 bases not matched to a gene. This CDR3 is built from 12 residues. Germline lookup yields CDR1 LNHDA and CDR2 SQIVND (reference sequence). CDR3 nucleotides: TGTGCCAGTAGTACCGGGACAGGGGGACTGTACTTC. Translation: CASSTGTGGLYF.

This clone has a handful of counts. This sequence joins TRBV4-1 and TRBJ2-2, with TRBD1 as a possible D gene (5 bases). Germline values: CDR1 MGHRA, CDR2 YSYEKL. V lost 3 bases, J lost 2 bases, and 10 bases lay in between. This CDR3 spans 15 amino acids. The CDR3 loop reads CASSHIGHNTGELFF. The CDR3 coding sequence is TGCGCCAGCAGCCATATCGGACACAACACCGGGGAGCTGTTTTTT.

The chain carries TRBV11-2 and TRBJ1-2; tentatively, D is TRBD1 (6 bases). Germline assignment: CDR1 SGHAT and CDR2 FQNNGV. V lost 4 bases and J lost 5, with 20 bases in between. The CDR3 contains 16 residues. CDR3 region: CASSSLAGARGYGYTF. The CDR3 coding sequence is TGTGCCAGCAGCTCTCTGGCAGGGGCGCGAGGATATGGCTACACCTTC.

This clone was counted once. The junction departs from the called germline gene at one end, perhaps through a read error. The chain recombines TRBV4-2 with TRBJ2-1; D possibly matches TRBD1 or TRBD2 (6 bases each). This CDR3 has 13 amino acids. Germline V gives CDR1 LGHNA, CDR2 YNFKEQ. CDR3 region: CASCQGGQNEQFF. CDR3 nucleotides: TGTGCCAGCTGCCAAGGGGGGCAAAATGAGCAGTTCTTC.

The sample holds one count of this clone. The rearrangement joins TRBV20-1 to TRBJ1-2; no firm D call. Germline V gene data show CDR1 as DFQATT and CDR2 as SNEGSKA (reference sequence). The CDR3 has 9 amino acids. V lost 4 bases and J lost 8, with 5 bases in between. The chain's CDR3 is CSAIRGYTF. The CDR3 region has the DNA TGCAGTGCTATACGGGGCTACACCTTC.

This clone was seen a single time. In DNA form, the CDR3 reads TGCGCCAGCAGAGACAGGGGGAACACCGGGGAGCTGTTTTTT. It yields the protein CASRDRGNTGELFF. The gene calls are TRBV4-1 and TRBJ2-2, with 8 bases lining up with TRBD1. With 6 bases clipped from V and 1 base from J, the junction kept 1 base outside the gene matches. CDR3 length: 14 residues. Germline CDR1 is MGHRA and CDR2 is YSYEKL.

A single count supports this clone. The chain couples TRBV6-1 to TRBJ1-4; 9 bases are a match to TRBD1. This CDR3 is 16 amino acids long. Germline V gene lookup returns CDR1 MNHNS and CDR2 SASEGT. With V trimmed by 2 bases and J by 5 bases, 6 bases remained unmatched. The CDR3 sequence is CASSESIGQGNEKLFF. The CDR3 DNA follows: TGTGCCAGCAGTGAATCGATCGGACAGGGGAATGAAAAACTGTTTTTT.

The rearrangement joins TRBV28 to TRBJ2-3; weak D call: TRBD1 (6 bases). This CDR3 comprises 17 residues. Trimming shortened V by 8 bases and J by 2 bases, and 23 bases separated the two germline ends. The germline V gene encodes CDR1 MDHEN and CDR2 SYDVKM. The CDR3 protein is CASGGYWAEKDTDTQYF. The CDR3, as DNA: TGTGCCAGCGGGGGCTACTGGGCAGAAAAAGACACAGATACGCAGTATTTT.

The chain is built from TRBV5-4 and TRBJ1-4; D is possibly TRBD1 (6 bases). The CDR3 extends over 15 amino acids. Deletions cut 4 bases from V and 0 bases from J, with 10 bases between. In germline, CDR1 is SGHNT, CDR2 YYREEE (reference sequence). The CDR3 DNA is TGTGCCAGCAGCATTAGGGGGGCAACTAATGAAAAACTGTTTTTT. This gives the protein CASSIRGATNEKLFF.

This clone was detected a few times. The J gene is TRBJ2-2, the V gene TRBV6-1; TRBD1 is a possible D gene (6 bases). CDR3 length: 14 amino acids. Germline V gives CDR1 MNHNS, CDR2 SASEGT. V lost 8 bases and J lost 3, with 13 bases in between. In DNA form, the CDR3 reads TGTGCCAGCCCTACGGACAGAGACACCGGGGAGCTGTTTTTT. Amino acids: CASPTDRDTGELFF.

This sequence joins TRBV9 and TRBJ1-1; unclear D gene. V dropped 0 bases and J dropped 6 bases, with 15 bases sitting between them. This CDR3 has 15 amino acids. The germline V gene has CDR1 SGDLS and CDR2 YYNGEE. The DNA of the CDR3 is TGTGCCAGCAGCGTAGTCGGGGAGGTGGGCGCTGAAGCTTTCTTT. As protein: CASSVVGEVGAEAFF.

The chain uses TRBV5-1 and TRBJ1-1, with D perhaps matching TRBD1 (6 bases). CDR3 length equals 16 residues. Trimming left V 0 bases short and J 0 bases short, with 12 bases between. Germline lookup yields CDR1 SGHRS and CDR2 YFSETQ. CDR3: CASSLVAGVMNTEAFF. The CDR3 nucleotides read TGCGCCAGCAGCTTGGTTGCAGGGGTCATGAACACTGAAGCTTTCTTT.

This clone has at least ten counts. The identical CDR3 is also encoded by other nucleotide sequences in the sample. The V gene is TRBV30, the J gene TRBJ2-7; a possible D gene is TRBD2 (6 bases). The germline V gene has CDR1 GTSNPN and CDR2 SVGIG (reference sequence). The ends were cut back, 5 bases at V and 3 bases at J, with 8 bases in the middle. This CDR3 is built from 11 residues. The DNA of the CDR3 is TGTGCCTGGGGGAGGTACTACGAGCAGTACTTC. It is translated as CAWGRYYEQYF.

This rearrangement joins TRBV28 to TRBJ1-5; 7 bases line up with TRBD1. Germline CDR1 and CDR2: MDHEN and SYDVKM. V trimming: 5 bases; J trimming: 5 bases; junction bases outside the gene matches: 6. This CDR3 is 14 amino acids long. CDR3 sequence reads: CASSPGDRDQPQHF. The CDR3, as DNA: TGTGCCAGCAGTCCCGGTGACAGGGATCAGCCCCAGCATTTT.

The chain couples TRBV11-2 to TRBJ2-7; D possibly corresponds to TRBD2 (5 bases). V was clipped by 5 bases and J by 2 bases, with 13 bases between them. Per germline, CDR1 SGHAT and CDR2 FQNNGV. CDR3 size: 14 residues. This CDR3 is CASSLFAGTYEQYF. Written as DNA, the CDR3 is TGTGCCAGCAGCCTGTTCGCGGGTACCTACGAGCAGTACTTC.

This clone has a single count. The identical CDR3 is also encoded by other nucleotide sequences in the sample. The chain links TRBV5-6 to TRBJ2-7, with 9 bases matching TRBD1. The germline gives CDR1 SGHDT, CDR2 YYEEEE. J lost 4 bases, V lost 4 bases, and 6 bases had no gene match. CDR3 length: 14 residues. CDR3 region: CASSPGTGRYEQYF. The CDR3 region has the DNA TGTGCCAGCAGCCCCGGGACAGGGCGGTACGAGCAGTACTTC. Supplemented by reference TRBV5-6 and TRBJ2-7, the full variable domain reads DAGVTQSPTHLIKTRGQQVTLRCSPKSGHDTVSWYQQALGQGPQFIFQYYEEEERQRGNFPDRFSGHQFPNYSSELNVNALLLGDSALYLCASSPGTGRYEQYFGPGTRLTVT.

This clone was found many times. This sequence joins TRBV7-2 and TRBJ2-7; D is perhaps TRBD2 (5 bases). The CDR3 is 15 amino acids. Germline V gene sequence: CDR1 SGHTA, CDR2 FQGNSA. V was pared by 2 bases and J by 7 bases, with 18 bases between. The CDR3 region is CASSLFSGPSGEQYF. The CDR3 bases are TGTGCCAGCAGCTTATTTTCTGGGCCTTCGGGGGAGCAGTACTTC.

This sequence joins TRBV5-1 and TRBJ1-5; 9 nucleotides agree with TRBD1. Germline values: CDR1 SGHRS, CDR2 YFSETQ. The CDR3 has 15 amino acids. The ends lost 4 bases at V and 6 bases at J; junction bases unmatched: 8. The CDR3 region is CASSEGTGQSQPQHF. In DNA, the CDR3 is TGCGCCAGCAGCGAAGGGACAGGGCAGAGTCAGCCCCAGCATTTT. The complete variable domain, with remaining parts taken from reference TRBV5-1 and TRBJ1-5, reads KAGVTQTPRYLIKTRGQQVTLSCSPISGHRSVSWYQQTPGQGLQFLFEYFSETQRNKGNFPGRFSGRQFSNSRSEMNVSTLELGDSALYLCASSEGTGQSQPQHFGDGTRLSIL.

The gene calls are TRBV4-2 and TRBJ1-5; D is ambiguous. V shed 4 bases and J shed 8 bases, with 9 bases lying between them. CDR3 length equals 12 residues. Germline CDR1 is LGHNA and CDR2 is YNFKEQ. This chain's CDR3 is CASSRGFEPQHF. The DNA of the CDR3 is TGTGCCAGCAGCCGCGGGTTTGAGCCCCAGCATTTT.

The rearrangement links TRBV6-1 to TRBJ2-7; 9 bases align to TRBD1. CDR3 size: 14 residues. J gave up 7 bases and V 4 bases, and 8 bases lay outside the gene matches. Looked up from germline, CDR1 is MNHNS and CDR2 is SASEGT. The DNA of the CDR3 is TGTGCCAGCAGTGGATCCGGGACAGGGCGGGAGCAGTACTTC. Amino acid sequence: CASSGSGTGREQYF.

This clone was observed a few times. The genes are TRBV7-7 and TRBJ2-5; D may be TRBD1 or TRBD2 (5 bases each). Germline V gene lookup returns CDR1 SSHAT and CDR2 FNYEAQ (reference sequence). Trimming left V 4 bases short and J 7 bases short, with 13 bases between. This CDR3 is 13 amino acids long. CDR3 loop: CASSSGTDRTQYF. CDR3 coding DNA: TGTGCCAGCAGCTCAGGGACCGACAGGACCCAGTACTTC.

A remark on this clone: Other nucleotide sequences in the sample specify the same CDR3. CDR3 in amino acids: CASSERGANYGYTF. The CDR3 bases are TGTGCCAGCAGTGAGAGGGGCGCGAACTATGGCTACACCTTC. The chain combines TRBV2 with TRBJ1-2; D possibly corresponds to TRBD1 (5 bases). In germline, CDR1 is SNHLY, CDR2 FYNNEI. The CDR3 consists of 14 residues. The V end lost 3 bases, the J end lost 2 bases, and 10 bases lay between the germline ends.

As regards this clone: The junction departs from germline at one end; a sequencing error may be responsible. Other DNA sequences of this sample code for an identical CDR3. This chain's CDR3 is CARSLGGRPLAKNIQYF. The CDR3 DNA reads as TGTGCCAGAAGCTTGGGTGGGAGGCCGCTAGCCAAAAACATTCAGTACTTT. The chain is built from TRBV5-3 and TRBJ2-4, with D perhaps matching TRBD2 (6 bases). TRBV5-3 is annotated as an ORF whose role is uncertain. The CDR3 sequence is 17 residues long.

The rearrangement uses TRBV18 and TRBJ2-1; D may be TRBD1 or TRBD2 (5 bases each). CDR3 length equals 15 residues. The germline V and J ends were trimmed by 1 base and 9 bases, with 16 bases remaining between them. From germline, CDR1 is KGHSH and CDR2 LQKENI. CDR3 in amino acids: CASSPLGTENGEQFF. CDR3 coding DNA: TGTGCCAGCTCACCACTAGGGACGGAGAACGGTGAGCAGTTCTTC.

The chain employs TRBV18 and TRBJ1-5, with 7 bases identical to TRBD1. CDR3 length equals 14 residues. The V and J ends lost 6 bases and 6 bases, in that order; junction bases with no gene match: 8. Germline V CDR1 and CDR2: KGHSH, LQKENI. The CDR3 DNA reads as TGTGCCAGCTCGGAAGGCGCAGGGGGTCAGCCCCAGCATTTT. It yields the protein CASSEGAGGQPQHF.

The V gene is TRBV5-1, the J gene TRBJ2-1, with 7 bases matching TRBD2. V lost 3 bases and J lost 6; bases outside the gene matches: 3. This CDR3 region has 13 residues. The germline V gene encodes CDR1 SGHRS and CDR2 YFSETQ. The CDR3 loop is CASSSWGGNEQFF. For the CDR3, the DNA is TGCGCCAGCAGCTCCTGGGGGGGCAATGAGCAGTTCTTC.

The rearrangement links TRBV6-1 to TRBJ2-3; the D is unclear. The CDR3 totals 14 residues. Trimming took off 3 bases at V and 0 bases at J, with 7 bases between the two ends. The germline gives CDR1 MNHNS, CDR2 SASEGT. CDR3: CASSEISSTDTQYF. CDR3 sequence (DNA): TGTGCCAGCAGTGAGATTTCTAGCACAGATACGCAGTATTTT.

The chain links TRBV7-6 to TRBJ2-2; D ambiguous. The germline V and J ends were trimmed by 5 bases and 4 bases, with 17 bases remaining between them. CDR1 and CDR2 (germline): SGHVS, FNYEAQ. This CDR3 is 16 amino acids long. CDR3 residues: CASSIEVVVGTGELFF. The DNA for the CDR3 is TGTGCCAGCAGCATAGAGGTGGTCGTGGGCACCGGGGAGCTGTTTTTT.

The V and J genes are TRBV19 and TRBJ2-7; 8 bases align to TRBD1. The germline CDR1 and CDR2 sequences are LNHDA and SQIVND (reference sequence). The CDR3 sequence is 13 residues long. V lost 5 bases and J lost 4; bases outside the gene matches: 4. The CDR3 loop reads CASSLYRGYEQYF. The CDR3 coding sequence is TGTGCCAGTAGTCTTTACAGGGGGTACGAGCAGTACTTC. Complete variable domain (other parts from reference TRBV19 and TRBJ2-7): DGGITQSPKYLFRKEGQNVTLSCEQNLNHDAMYWYRQDPGQGLRLIYYSQIVNDFQKGDIAEGYSVSREKKESFPLTVTSAQKNPTAFYLCASSLYRGYEQYFGPGTRLTVT.

This rearrangement joins TRBV20-1 to TRBJ1-2; D is uncertain. The germline V gene has CDR1 DFQATT and CDR2 SNEGSKA (reference sequence). V lost 5 bases and J lost 8, with 12 bases in between. There are 11 residues in the CDR3. CDR3 nucleotides: TGCAGTGCTCAAGACCAAGTCGGCTACACCTTC. The encoded protein is CSAQDQVGYTF.